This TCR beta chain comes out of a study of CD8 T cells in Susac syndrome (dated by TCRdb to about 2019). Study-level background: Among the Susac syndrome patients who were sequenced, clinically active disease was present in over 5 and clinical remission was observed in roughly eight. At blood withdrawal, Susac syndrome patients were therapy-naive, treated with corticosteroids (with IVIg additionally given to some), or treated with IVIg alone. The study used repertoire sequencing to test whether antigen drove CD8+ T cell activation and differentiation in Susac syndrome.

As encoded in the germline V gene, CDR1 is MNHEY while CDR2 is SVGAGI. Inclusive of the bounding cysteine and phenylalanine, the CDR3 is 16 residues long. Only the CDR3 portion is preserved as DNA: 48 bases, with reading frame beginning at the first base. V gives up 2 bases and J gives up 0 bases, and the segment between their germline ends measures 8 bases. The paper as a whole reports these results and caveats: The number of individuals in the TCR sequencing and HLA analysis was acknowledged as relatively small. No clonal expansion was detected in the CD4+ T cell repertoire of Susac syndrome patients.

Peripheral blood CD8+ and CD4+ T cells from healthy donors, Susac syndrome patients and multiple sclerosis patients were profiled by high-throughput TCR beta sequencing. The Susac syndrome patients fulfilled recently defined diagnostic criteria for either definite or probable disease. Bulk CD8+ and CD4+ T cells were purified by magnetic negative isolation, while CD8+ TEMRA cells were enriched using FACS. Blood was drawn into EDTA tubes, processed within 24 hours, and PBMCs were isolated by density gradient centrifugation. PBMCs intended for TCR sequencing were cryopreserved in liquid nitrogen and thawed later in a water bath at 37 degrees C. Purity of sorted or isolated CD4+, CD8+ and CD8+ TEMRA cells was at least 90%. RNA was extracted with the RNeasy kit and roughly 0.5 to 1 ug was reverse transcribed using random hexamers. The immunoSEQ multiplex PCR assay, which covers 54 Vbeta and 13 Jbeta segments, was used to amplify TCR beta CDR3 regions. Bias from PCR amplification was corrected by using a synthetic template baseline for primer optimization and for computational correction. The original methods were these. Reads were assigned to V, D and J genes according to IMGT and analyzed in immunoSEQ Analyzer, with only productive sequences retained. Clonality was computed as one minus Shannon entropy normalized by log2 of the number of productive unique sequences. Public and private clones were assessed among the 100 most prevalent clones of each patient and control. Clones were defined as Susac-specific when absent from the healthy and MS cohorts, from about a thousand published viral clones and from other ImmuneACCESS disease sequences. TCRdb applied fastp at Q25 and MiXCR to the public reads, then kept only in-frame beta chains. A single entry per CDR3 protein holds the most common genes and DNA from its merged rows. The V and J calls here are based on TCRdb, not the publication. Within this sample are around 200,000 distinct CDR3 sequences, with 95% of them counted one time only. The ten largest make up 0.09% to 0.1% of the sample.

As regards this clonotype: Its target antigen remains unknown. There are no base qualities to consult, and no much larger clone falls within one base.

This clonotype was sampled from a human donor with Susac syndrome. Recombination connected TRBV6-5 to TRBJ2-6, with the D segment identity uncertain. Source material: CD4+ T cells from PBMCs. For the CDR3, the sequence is CASSYEVTSGANVLTF. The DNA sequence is TGTGCCAGCAGTTACGAGGTTACCTCTGGGGCCAACGTCCTGACTTTC.